This T cell receptor beta chain is from a study of blood T cell repertoires in COVID-19. The overall study: The United States, Italy and Spain supplied acute and convalescent COVID-19 samples. PBMCs, B-cell-depleted T cells, or T cells were the source of the cDNA or gDNA that made up the material.

Authors' data handling: Amplifying reference gene primers gave estimates of nucleated cell counts. Assay used: immunoSEQ multiplex PCR; TCRdb lists only in-frame clones, some missing. Clone size and the V and J calls come from that table; the DNA yielded D and trimming. The data contain approximately 300,000 clones, more than 75% of them singletons. J lost 7 bases, V lost 4 bases, and 4 bases had no gene match. The CDR3 extends over 12 amino acids. Germline V gene data show CDR1 as SGHRS and CDR2 as YFSETQ. Sequencing was carried out using peripheral blood. V and J are TRBV5-1 and TRBJ2-7; 8 nucleotides match TRBD1. The sequence derives from a woman aged 50 to 65 with acute or convalescent COVID-19. The CDR3 sequence is CASSRTGWEQYF. DNA for the CDR3: TGCGCCAGCAGCCGGACAGGGTGGGAGCAGTACTTC.